Listed here are 17 T cell receptor beta chains from one sample, sequenced in a study of blood T cell repertoires in COVID-19. The assay was immunoSEQ multiplex PCR, and TCRdb's table has in-frame clones only and misses some. Here the sample spans about 88,000 clones, around 90% being singletons. Sequencing was done on a sample of peripheral blood. These receptors came from a male donor with acute or convalescent COVID-19.

V gene TRBV25-1 combines with J gene TRBJ1-2, with 9 bases lining up with TRBD1. The CDR3 is 16 amino acids. Germline lookup yields CDR1 MGHDK and CDR2 SYGVNS. With V trimmed by 4 bases and J by 3 bases, 9 bases remained unmatched. This CDR3 reads CASSGPHRGRHYGYTF. The CDR3 nucleotides are TGTGCCAGCAGTGGCCCCCACAGGGGGCGTCACTATGGCTACACCTTC.

This chain joins TRBV5-1 and TRBJ2-5, with 14 bases fitting TRBD2. Per the germline V gene, CDR1 is SGHRS and CDR2 is YFSETQ. The V and J ends lost 4 bases and 5 bases, in that order; junction bases with no gene match: 7. This CDR3 region has 16 residues. The CDR3 is CASSVRLAGGYETQYF. Here the CDR3 DNA reads TGCGCCAGCAGCGTCCGACTAGCGGGGGGGTATGAGACCCAGTACTTC.

This clone was observed a handful of times. The chain employs TRBV5-1 and TRBJ2-5; TRBD1 aligns across 9 bases. V gave up 5 bases and J gave up 3 bases; unmatched junction bases: 11. The germline CDR1 and CDR2 sequences are SGHRS and YFSETQ. There are 16 residues in the CDR3. The CDR3 nucleotides read TGCGCCAGCAGGTCTCGTGGGACAGGGAGGGAAGAGACCCAGTACTTC. Its protein is CASRSRGTGREETQYF.

The chain links TRBV10-3 to TRBJ1-5; 8 bases are a match to TRBD1. V trimming: 6 bases; J trimming: 6 bases; junction bases outside the gene matches: 10. Germline CDR1 and CDR2: ENHRY and SYGVKD. CDR3 length equals 15 residues. The CDR3 reads CAISDSGGGSQPQHF. The CDR3 nucleotides are TGTGCCATCAGCGATTCAGGGGGCGGGAGTCAGCCCCAGCATTTT.

This clone was observed once. This rearrangement joins TRBV14 to TRBJ1-4; D gene unclear. The CDR3 length is 16 residues. Germline V lookup: CDR1 SGHDN, CDR2 FVKESK. Between the trimmed V and J ends, which lost 6 bases and 5 bases, there was a span of 19 bases. The DNA for the CDR3 is TGTGCCAGCAGTTTGGTCCCCTCGGGGTGGAATGAAAAACTGTTTTTT. As protein: CASSLVPSGWNEKLFF.

The chain combines TRBV30 with TRBJ2-6; maybe TRBD1 (5 bases). The V end lost 4 bases, the J end lost 0 bases, and 19 bases lay between the germline ends. Germline V gene lookup returns CDR1 GTSNPN and CDR2 SVGIG (reference sequence). This CDR3 is 18 amino acids long. CDR3: CAWITVGRAHSGANVLTF. The DNA for the CDR3 is TGTGCCTGGATCACTGTGGGCAGGGCCCACTCTGGGGCCAACGTCCTGACTTTC.

The chain is built from TRBV6-5 and TRBJ1-1; D unclear. With 0 bases removed from V and 0 bases from J, the gap between germline ends came to 11 bases. Germline CDR1 and CDR2: MNHEY and SVGAGI. The CDR3 runs 16 residues. The CDR3 DNA follows: TGTGCCAGCAGTTACTCTGTGGGCAGACTGAACACTGAAGCTTTCTTT. It translates to CASSYSVGRLNTEAFF.

The V and J genes are TRBV5-1 and TRBJ2-3; D is unclear. In germline, CDR1 is SGHRS, CDR2 YFSETQ. The CDR3 sequence is 16 residues long. V lost 0 bases, J lost 4 bases, and 15 bases lay in between. In DNA form, the CDR3 reads TGCGCCAGCAGCTTGGCCACAATCTCCCGGGCAGATACGCAGTATTTT. It codes for CASSLATISRADTQYF.

The chain uses TRBV3-1 (or the pseudogene TRBV3-2) and TRBJ2-5; TRBD2 is a possible D gene (5 bases). Trimming removed 4 bases at V and 4 bases at J, with 13 bases between. This CDR3 has 14 amino acids. In germline, CDR1 is LGHDT, CDR2 YNNKEL (reference sequence). The DNA of the CDR3 is TGTGCCAGCAGCCCACGCCTGGGGAGAGAGACCCAGTACTTC. Translated, it gives CASSPRLGRETQYF.

V gene TRBV30 combines with J gene TRBJ1-6, with D perhaps matching TRBD1 (6 bases). V lost 3 bases and J 13 bases, leaving 19 bases between the germline ends. Germline CDR1 and CDR2: GTSNPN and SVGIG (reference sequence). The CDR3 runs to 14 residues. Here the CDR3 reads CAWRHQGREFPLHF. The CDR3 bases are TGTGCCTGGAGACACCAGGGGCGGGAGTTCCCCCTCCACTTT.

The chain is built from TRBV9 and TRBJ2-1, with TRBD2 as a possible D gene (6 bases). Trimming shortened V by 0 bases and J by 0 bases, and 10 bases separated the two germline ends. This CDR3 comprises 16 residues. From germline, CDR1 is SGDLS and CDR2 YYNGEE. The CDR3 coding sequence is TGTGCCAGCAGCGTAGTTGCGCGGGGCTCCTACAATGAGCAGTTCTTC. This gives the protein CASSVVARGSYNEQFF.

The J gene is TRBJ2-7, the V gene TRBV29-1, with a tentative D call TRBD1 (6 bases). From germline, CDR1 is SQVTM and CDR2 ANQGSEA. V was pared by 1 base and J by 2 bases, with 9 bases between. The CDR3 runs to 13 residues. The DNA of the CDR3 is TGCAGCGTTGAAGGGACAGACGCCTACGAGCAGTACTTC. Amino acids: CSVEGTDAYEQYF.

The chain is built from TRBV2 and TRBJ2-3; TRBD2 might be the D (6 bases). CDR3 length equals 15 residues. V lost 4 bases and J 2 bases, leaving 13 bases between the germline ends. The germline gives CDR1 SNHLY, CDR2 FYNNEI. Here the CDR3 reads CASSAGTFHTDTQYF. The CDR3 coding sequence is TGTGCCAGCAGTGCCGGGACTTTCCACACAGATACGCAGTATTTT.

The chain combines TRBV2 with TRBJ2-1; 8 positions match TRBD1. This CDR3 is built from 15 residues. The junction had 1 base not matched to a gene; V was cut back by 3 bases and J by 0 bases. Germline V gene sequence: CDR1 SNHLY, CDR2 FYNNEI. In DNA, the CDR3 is TGTGCCAGCAGTGATACAGGGGGCTCCTACAATGAGCAGTTCTTC. Protein: CASSDTGGSYNEQFF.

This clone came up a few times. This sequence joins TRBV4-1 and TRBJ1-6, with 7 positions matching TRBD1. Germline V gene sequence: CDR1 MGHRA, CDR2 YSYEKL. The junction had 8 bases not matched to a gene; V was cut back by 0 bases and J by 6 bases. The CDR3 consists of 17 residues. In DNA form, the CDR3 reads TGCGCCAGCAGCCAAGATCTGCCAGGGGGAAGTAATTCACCCCTCCACTTT. As protein: CASSQDLPGGSNSPLHF.

The chain combines TRBV7-8 with TRBJ1-1; D ambiguous. The germline V and J ends were trimmed by 4 bases and 5 bases, with 11 bases remaining between them. The CDR3 totals 13 residues. From germline, CDR1 is SGHVS and CDR2 FQNEAQ. In nucleotides, the CDR3 is TGTGCCAGCAGCTACACCGGACTGACTGAAGCTTTCTTT. It encodes CASSYTGLTEAFF. The full variable domain, with the rest looked up from reference TRBV7-8 and TRBJ1-1, is GAGVSQSPRYKVAKRGQDVALRCDPISGHVSLFWYQQALGQGPEFLTYFQNEAQLDKSGLPSDRFFAERPEGSVSTLKIQRTQQEDSAVYLCASSYTGLTEAFFGQGTRLTVV.

V is TRBV19 and J is TRBJ1-2; 7 bases map to TRBD1. This CDR3 is built from 14 residues. The germline V gene has CDR1 LNHDA and CDR2 SQIVND (reference sequence). V gave up 11 bases and J gave up 0 bases; unmatched junction bases: 9. The CDR3 DNA reads as TGTGCCTCACACGGGACAGCCGCTAACTATGGCTACACCTTC. This sequence encodes CASHGTAANYGYTF.